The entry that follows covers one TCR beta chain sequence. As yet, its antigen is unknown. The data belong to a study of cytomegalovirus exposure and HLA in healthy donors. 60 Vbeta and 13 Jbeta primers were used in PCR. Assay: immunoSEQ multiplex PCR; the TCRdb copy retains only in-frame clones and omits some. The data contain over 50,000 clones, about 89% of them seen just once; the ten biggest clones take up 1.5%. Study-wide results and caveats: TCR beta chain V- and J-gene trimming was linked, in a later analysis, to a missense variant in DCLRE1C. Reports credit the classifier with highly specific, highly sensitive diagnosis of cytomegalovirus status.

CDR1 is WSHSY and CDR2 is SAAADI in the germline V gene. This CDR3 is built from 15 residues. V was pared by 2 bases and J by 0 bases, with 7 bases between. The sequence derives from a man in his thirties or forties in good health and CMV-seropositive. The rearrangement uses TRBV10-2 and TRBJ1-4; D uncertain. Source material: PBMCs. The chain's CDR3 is CASSETAATNEKLFF. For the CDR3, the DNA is TGCGCCAGCAGTGAGACAGCCGCAACTAATGAAAAACTGTTTTTT.